This TCR beta chain comes out of a study of technical replicates of blood from a few donors. The protocol was immunoSEQ multiplex PCR, while the TCRdb copy is restricted to in-frame clones and leaves out a portion. This sample has 65,000 to 85,000 clones, with 93% found just once. The length of the CDR3 is 14 residues. Trimming shortened V by 6 bases and J by 0 bases, and 11 bases separated the two germline ends. Per the germline V gene, CDR1 is MNHEY and CDR2 is SVGAGI. The chain uses TRBV6-5 and TRBJ1-1; D might be TRBD1 (5 bases). The sequence was collected from a human donor in good health. Sequencing was performed on T cells isolated from PBMCs. The CDR3 DNA reads as TGTGCCAGCAGGGCGACAGTCATGAACACTGAAGCTTTCTTT. This translates into CASRATVMNTEAFF.